Following are 22 T cell receptor beta chains from one sample sequenced in a study of cytomegalovirus exposure and HLA in healthy donors. Primers included in the PCR were 60 Vbeta and 13 Jbeta primers. Clones were read by immunoSEQ multiplex PCR, and TCRdb kept only the in-frame ones, dropping some. Recorded for this sample: 180,000 or so clones. The specimen was PBMCs. All receptors derive from a boy younger than 18 in good health and CMV-seronegative.

The chain links TRBV5-4 to TRBJ2-3; 7 bases align to TRBD2. Germline CDR1 is SGHNT and CDR2 is YYREEE (reference sequence). V lost 4 bases to trimming and J lost 1 base; unmatched junction nucleotides: 6. CDR3 length: 15 residues. This CDR3 reads CASSPGTTGTDTQYF. CDR3 nucleotide sequence: TGTGCCAGCAGCCCCGGGACTACCGGCACAGATACGCAGTATTTT. The full variable domain, completed using reference TRBV5-4 and TRBJ2-3, is ETGVTQSPTHLIKTRGQQVTLRCSSQSGHNTVSWYQQALGQGPQFIFQYYREEENGRGNFPPRFSGLQFPNYSSELNVNALELDDSALYLCASSPGTTGTDTQYFGPGTRLTVL.

The chain links TRBV28 to TRBJ2-7, with D perhaps matching TRBD2 (6 bases). V lost 8 bases to trimming and J lost 3 bases, with 11 bases between them. Germline V lookup: CDR1 MDHEN, CDR2 SYDVKM. The CDR3 has 12 residues. CDR3 amino acids: CASRRGSYEQYF. The CDR3 DNA follows: TGTGCCAGCCGACGGGGGAGCTACGAGCAGTACTTC.

This chain joins TRBV30 and TRBJ2-3; TRBD2 agrees at 10 bases. This CDR3 comprises 14 residues. Germline CDR1 and CDR2: GTSNPN and SVGIG (reference sequence). V dropped 5 bases and J dropped 1; count of bases not matched to a gene: 3. The DNA of the CDR3 is TGTGCCTGGGGTCTAGCGGGGGGCACAGATACGCAGTATTTT. Protein product: CAWGLAGGTDTQYF.

This sequence joins TRBV18 and TRBJ2-3; possible D gene TRBD2, 6 bases. Germline CDR1 reads KGHSH; CDR2 reads LQKENI. Trimming left V 8 bases short and J 4 bases short, with 7 bases between. CDR3 size: 11 residues. The CDR3: CASTGADTQYF. CDR3 sequence (DNA): TGTGCCAGCACGGGAGCAGATACGCAGTATTTT.

V gene TRBV5-1 combines with J gene TRBJ2-3; possibly TRBD2 for D (6 bases). This CDR3 has 14 residues. Trimming took 3 bases from V and 5 from J, leaving 13 bases between them. The germline gives CDR1 SGHRS, CDR2 YFSETQ. The CDR3 DNA sequence: TGCGCCAGCAGCTCCGGCGGGGCGGGAGATACGCAGTATTTT. Amino acid sequence: CASSSGGAGDTQYF.

The chain has TRBV19 and TRBJ1-5; TRBD1 matches 8 bases. This CDR3 contains 15 residues. V dropped 4 bases and J dropped 6; count of bases not matched to a gene: 8. From germline, CDR1 is LNHDA and CDR2 SQIVND (reference sequence). DNA of the CDR3: TGTGCCAGTAGTACCGACAGGGGCGGTGGTCAGCCCCAGCATTTT. This gives the protein CASSTDRGGGQPQHF.

J is TRBJ2-3 and V is TRBV7-6; D gene uncertain. Trimming cost V 3 bases and J 4 bases, with 11 bases left between them. Germline assignment: CDR1 SGHVS and CDR2 FNYEAQ. The CDR3 covers 14 residues. Here the CDR3 reads CASSFELRADTQYF. The CDR3 DNA follows: TGTGCCAGCAGCTTTGAGTTACGCGCAGATACGCAGTATTTT.

As regards this clone: The identical CDR3 is also encoded by other nucleotide sequences in the sample. This chain joins TRBV18 and TRBJ2-3, with TRBD1 identical over 8 bases. This CDR3 is 15 amino acids long. The germline gives CDR1 KGHSH, CDR2 LQKENI. V dropped 1 base and J dropped 5; count of bases not matched to a gene: 5. The CDR3 DNA sequence: TGTGCCAGCTCACCACTGGGGACAGGAGGAGATACGCAGTATTTT. This gives the protein CASSPLGTGGDTQYF.

The gene calls are TRBV6-5 and TRBJ1-1; 8 bases map to TRBD1. The germline gives CDR1 MNHEY, CDR2 SVGAGI. The length of the CDR3 is 14 residues. V shed 2 bases, J shed 5 bases, and the junction held 4 bases outside the gene matches. The CDR3 DNA is TGTGCCAGCAGTTACCACAGGGGGAGGACTGAAGCTTTCTTT. Amino acid sequence: CASSYHRGRTEAFF.

The DNA for the CDR3 is TGTGCCAGCTTCCGGACAGCGAACACTGAAGCTTTCTTT. Translated: CASFRTANTEAFF. This rearrangement joins TRBV5-4 to TRBJ1-1; maybe TRBD1 (6 bases). The CDR3 extends over 13 amino acids. Per germline, CDR1 SGHNT and CDR2 YYREEE (reference sequence). V dropped 7 bases and J dropped 1 base, with 11 bases sitting between them.

The gene calls are TRBV18 and TRBJ1-1; D gene unclear. Trimming cost V 4 bases and J 3 bases, with 15 bases left between them. Germline V lookup: CDR1 KGHSH, CDR2 LQKENI. This CDR3 is 15 amino acids long. As DNA, the CDR3 is TGTGCCAGCTCACGAATAGGCAGACAAGACACTGAAGCTTTCTTT. Translating gives CASSRIGRQDTEAFF.

The rearrangement links TRBV6-5 to TRBJ1-1; D gene unclear. V was shortened by 6 bases and J by 4 bases, with 18 bases between the two germline ends. This CDR3 is built from 15 residues. From germline, CDR1 is MNHEY and CDR2 SVGAGI. The DNA of the CDR3 is TGTGCCAGCAGCTATGCCCGGGGTTCGCGCACTGAAGCTTTCTTT. This codes for CASSYARGSRTEAFF.

The chain couples TRBV14 to TRBJ2-2; D might be TRBD1 (6 bases). Germline values: CDR1 SGHDN, CDR2 FVKESK. The CDR3 runs to 17 residues. The germline V and J ends were trimmed by 4 bases and 5 bases, with 20 bases remaining between them. In nucleotides, the CDR3 is TGTGCCAGCAGCCCTCGTGTGCCAGGGGCAGGTACCGGGGAGCTGTTTTTT. This translates into CASSPRVPGAGTGELFF. The full variable domain, in which reference TRBV14 and TRBJ2-2 provide the parts outside the CDR3, is EAGVTQFPSHSVIEKGQTVTLRCDPISGHDNLYWYRRVMGKEIKFLLHFVKESKQDESGMPNNRFLAERTGGTYSTLKVQPAELEDSGVYFCASSPRVPGAGTGELFFGEGSRLTVL.

The J gene is TRBJ2-3, the V gene TRBV30; D remains unclear. Trimming took off 0 bases at V and 5 bases at J, with 9 bases between the two ends. This CDR3 is built from 13 residues. CDR1 and CDR2 from the germline V gene are GTSNPN and SVGIG (reference sequence). DNA of the CDR3: TGTGCCTGGAGTGTAGTCCCGGGAGATACGCAGTATTTT. Its translation: CAWSVVPGDTQYF. The full variable domain, its missing parts supplied by reference TRBV30 and TRBJ2-3, is SQTIHQWPATLVQPVGSPLSLECTVEGTSNPNLYWYRQAAGRGLQLLFYSVGIGQISSEVPQNLSASRPQDRQFILSSKKLLLSDSGFYLCAWSVVPGDTQYFGPGTRLTVL.

J is TRBJ2-1 and V is TRBV2; D is possibly TRBD1 (6 bases). Trimming cost V 1 base and J 3 bases, with 10 bases left between them. The CDR3 consists of 15 residues. CDR1 is SNHLY and CDR2 is FYNNEI in the germline V gene. The CDR3 DNA is TGTGCCAGCAGTGAAGGTGGGGGCGACTACAATGAGCAGTTCTTC. Translating it yields CASSEGGGDYNEQFF. Full variable domain (missing parts from reference TRBV2 and TRBJ2-1): EPEVTQTPSHQVTQMGQEVILRCVPISNHLYFYWYRQILGQKVEFLVSFYNNEISEKSEIFDDQFSVERPDGSNFTLKIRSTKLEDSAMYFCASSEGGGDYNEQFFGPGTRLTVL.

The rearrangement links TRBV9 to TRBJ1-2; D possibly corresponds to TRBD1 (6 bases). Deletions cut 4 bases from V and 1 base from J, with 11 bases between. Germline V gene data show CDR1 as SGDLS and CDR2 as YYNGEE. CDR3 size: 14 residues. CDR3 region: CASSPSDSNYGYTF. The CDR3, as DNA: TGTGCCAGCAGCCCGTCGGACAGTAACTATGGCTACACCTTC.

The chain uses TRBV29-1 and TRBJ2-5; D perhaps matches TRBD2 (6 bases). The CDR3 is 14 amino acids. Deletions cut 4 bases from V and 4 bases from J, with 16 bases between. The germline V gene encodes CDR1 SQVTM and CDR2 ANQGSEA. The DNA for the CDR3 is TGCAGCGTTGGACAAGGGGACTTTGGAGAGACCCAGTACTTC. This translates into CSVGQGDFGETQYF. The full variable domain, in which reference TRBV29-1 and TRBJ2-5 provide the parts outside the CDR3, is SAVISQKPSRDICQRGTSLTIQCQVDSQVTMMFWYRQQPGQSLTLIATANQGSEATYESGFVIDKFPISRPNLTFSTLTVSNMSPEDSSIYLCSVGQGDFGETQYFGPGTRLLVL.

The V call is TRBV21-1, the J call TRBJ2-7; the table calls TRBD1, which could not be checked here. TRBV21-1 is a known pseudogene. The CDR3 totals 13 residues. CDR3 in DNA: TGTGCCAGCAGCAGACAGGAGCCCTACGAGCAGTACTTC. Amino acid sequence: CASSRQEPYEQYF.

This sequence joins TRBV6-1 and TRBJ1-1; D uncertain. Trimming shortened V by 6 bases and J by 5 bases, and 13 bases separated the two germline ends. The CDR3 spans 13 residues. CDR1 is MNHNS, CDR2 SASEGT, per germline. CDR3 nucleotide sequence: TGTGCCAGCAGGGAGGGCTCGGGAACTGAAGCTTTCTTT. Protein: CASREGSGTEAFF.

Regarding this clone: The same CDR3 also results from other DNA sequences found in this sample. This chain's CDR3 is CASSTTRAPHPYGYTF. The CDR3, as DNA: TGTGCCAGTAGTACTACCAGGGCCCCGCATCCCTATGGCTACACCTTC. J is TRBJ1-2 and V is TRBV19; D is perhaps TRBD1 (5 bases). This CDR3 contains 16 residues. Trimming cost V 4 bases and J 4 bases, with 19 bases left between them. The germline gives CDR1 LNHDA, CDR2 SQIVND (reference sequence).

The chain couples TRBV5-1 to TRBJ2-5, with D unclear. Deletions cut 2 bases from V and 5 bases from J, with 13 bases between. The CDR3 totals 14 residues. Germline CDR1 is SGHRS and CDR2 is YFSETQ. The CDR3 DNA follows: TGCGCCAGCAGCTTCTCCCCGGCCGGGGAGACCCAGTACTTC. This translates into CASSFSPAGETQYF.

The V gene is TRBV7-8, the J gene TRBJ1-4, with 7 bases fitting TRBD1. This CDR3 is 13 amino acids long. V lost 5 bases to trimming and J lost 8 bases; unmatched junction nucleotides: 5. Per germline, CDR1 SGHVS and CDR2 FQNEAQ. The CDR3 nucleotides are TGTGCCAGCAGCACCACACAGGGGGAAAAACTGTTTTTT. Encoded protein: CASSTTQGEKLFF.